This note documents a single T cell receptor (beta chain) sequence. Its antigen has not been determined. The sample holds no much larger clone one base away, and base qualities are not on file. Collaborating institutions collected whole blood in K2EDTA tubes following their own protocols. For TCRbeta analysis, collaborators shipped samples as frozen whole blood, isolated PBMCs, or DNA extracted from either of those sample types. TCRbeta CDR3 regions were amplified from genomic DNA using the immunoSEQ Assay, a bias-controlled multiplex PCR. Regarding the original processing steps: Nucleated cell counts per sample were estimated from amplification of reference gene primers within the assay. To quantify the absolute abundance of each unique TCRbeta CDR3 rearrangement, sequence reads were collapsed and filtered. Productive Simpson clonality was computed per sample as the square root of Simpson's diversity index over productive rearrangements. In TCRdb, the immuneACCESS table is reduced to in-frame sequences with V and J assigned. These tables do not hold every clone; where another copy was compared, an unresolved V gene accounts for under half, and the others remain unexplained. V and J calls and clone size are those listed in that table; D and trimming were worked out from the DNA. This sample lists 130,000 to 150,000 clones; around 81% were detected once. The ten largest make up around 8.2% of the sample.

The sample is drawn from a study of blood T cell repertoires in COVID-19 (dated by TCRdb to 2019 to 2021). Looking at the study overall: The collaborator samples originated in the United States, Italy and Spain and spanned the acute and convalescent phases of COVID-19. The material from the prospective study consisted of cDNA or gDNA derived from T cells, B-cell-depleted T cells, or PBMCs. Deeply sampled blood TCRbeta repertoires from subjects exposed to, actively infected with, or recovered from COVID-19 were included in the dataset. The repertoires were released in a freely available public database intended as a resource for research on the immune response to SARS-CoV-2. Samples came from the ongoing ImmuneRACE study (first 160 participants) plus 1,254 subjects from 6 global collaborators. Sample metadata almost always included a de-identified subject ID, COVID-19 status, age in years and sex. Where HLA class I and class II types were available, the types were taken from metadata supplied by the sample provider, not from assay-based typing. Broader findings and caveats from the paper: The amount of clinical and demographic metadata varied by source and participant and was provided uncurated.

The CDR3 goes from the cysteine to the phenylalanine over 14 residues. Of the read, only the CDR3 DNA is kept; its 42 bases are in frame from base 1. The germline V gene (reference sequence) provides CDR1 SEHNR and CDR2 FQNEAQ. Trimming costs V 1 base and J 8 bases, and their ends lie 14 bases apart. Material for sequencing was peripheral blood. The clonotype comes from a human donor in a cohort sampled during active COVID-19. In this chain, TRBV7-9 is recombined with TRBJ1-1; no D gene can be assigned with confidence. The DNA is TGTGCCAGCAGCTTAGGAACGGAGCGGGTGGAAGCTTTCTTT. The translation is CASSLGTERVEAFF.